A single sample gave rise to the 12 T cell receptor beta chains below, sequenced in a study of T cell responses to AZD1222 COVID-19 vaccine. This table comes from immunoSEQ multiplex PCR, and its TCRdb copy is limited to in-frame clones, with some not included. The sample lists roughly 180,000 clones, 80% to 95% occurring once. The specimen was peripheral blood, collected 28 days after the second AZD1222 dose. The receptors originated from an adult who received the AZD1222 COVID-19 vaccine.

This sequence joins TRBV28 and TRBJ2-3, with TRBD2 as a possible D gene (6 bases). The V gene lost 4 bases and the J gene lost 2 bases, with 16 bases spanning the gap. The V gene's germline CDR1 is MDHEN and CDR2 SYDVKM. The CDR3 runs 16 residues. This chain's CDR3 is CASSYLGWGDTDTQYF. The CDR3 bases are TGTGCCAGCAGTTATTTGGGGTGGGGGGACACAGATACGCAGTATTTT.

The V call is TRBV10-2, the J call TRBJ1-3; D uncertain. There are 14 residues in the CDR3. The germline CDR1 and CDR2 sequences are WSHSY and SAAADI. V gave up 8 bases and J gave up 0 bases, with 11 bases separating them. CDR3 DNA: TGCGCCAGCTCAACACTGGGCTCTGGAAACACCATATATTTT. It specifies CASSTLGSGNTIYF.

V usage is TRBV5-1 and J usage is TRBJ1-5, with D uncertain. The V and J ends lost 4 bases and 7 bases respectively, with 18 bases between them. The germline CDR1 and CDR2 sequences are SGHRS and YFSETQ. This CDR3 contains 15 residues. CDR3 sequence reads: CASSEQPGWEQPQHF. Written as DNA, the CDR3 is TGCGCCAGCAGCGAGCAGCCGGGGTGGGAGCAGCCCCAGCATTTT.

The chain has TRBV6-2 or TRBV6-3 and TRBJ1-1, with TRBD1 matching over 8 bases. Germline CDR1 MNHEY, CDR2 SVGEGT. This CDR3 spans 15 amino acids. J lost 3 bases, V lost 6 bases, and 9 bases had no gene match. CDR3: CASSPRDRRYTEAFF. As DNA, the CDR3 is TGTGCCAGCAGCCCCCGGGACAGGCGATACACTGAAGCTTTCTTT.

The CDR3 protein is CASSDSAHSTDTQYF. The CDR3 nucleotides read TGTGCCAGCAGTGACTCTGCCCACTCCACAGATACGCAGTATTTT. The chain joins TRBV6-4 to TRBJ2-3; no clear D gene. V was cut by 0 bases and J by 2 bases, with 9 bases left in between. CDR1 and CDR2 (germline): MRHNA, SNTAGT. The CDR3 is 15 amino acids.

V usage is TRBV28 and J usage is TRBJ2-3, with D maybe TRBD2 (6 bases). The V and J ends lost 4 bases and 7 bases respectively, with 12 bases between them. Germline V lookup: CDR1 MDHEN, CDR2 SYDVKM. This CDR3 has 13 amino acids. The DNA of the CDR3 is TGTGCCAGCAGTTCGGGAGAGGAATATACGCAGTATTTT. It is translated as CASSSGEEYTQYF. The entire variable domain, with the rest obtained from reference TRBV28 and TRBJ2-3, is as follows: DVKVTQSSRYLVKRTGEKVFLECVQDMDHENMFWYRQDPGLGLRLIYFSYDVKMKEKGDIPEGYSVSREKKERFSLILESASTNQTSMYLCASSSGEEYTQYFGPGTRLTVL.

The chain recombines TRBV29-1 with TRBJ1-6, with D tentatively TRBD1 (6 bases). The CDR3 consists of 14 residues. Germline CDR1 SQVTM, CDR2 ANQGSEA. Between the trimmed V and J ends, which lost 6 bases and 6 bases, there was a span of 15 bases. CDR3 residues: CSVMDGGVNSPLHF. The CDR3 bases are TGCAGCGTCATGGATGGGGGCGTTAATTCACCCCTCCACTTT.

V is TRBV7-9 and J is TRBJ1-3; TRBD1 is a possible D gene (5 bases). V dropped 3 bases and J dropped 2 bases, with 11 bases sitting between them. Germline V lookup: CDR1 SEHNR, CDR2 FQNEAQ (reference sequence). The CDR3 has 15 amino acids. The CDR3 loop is CASSLTAGPGNTIYF. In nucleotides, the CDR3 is TGTGCCAGCAGCTTGACTGCGGGACCTGGAAACACCATATATTTT.

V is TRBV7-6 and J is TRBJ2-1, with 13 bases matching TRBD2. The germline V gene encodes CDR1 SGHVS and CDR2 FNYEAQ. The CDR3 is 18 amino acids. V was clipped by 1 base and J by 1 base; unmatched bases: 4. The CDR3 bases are TGTGCCAGCAGCTTAGGGACTAGCGGGGGAGGATCCTACAATGAGCAGTTCTTC. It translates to CASSLGTSGGGSYNEQFF. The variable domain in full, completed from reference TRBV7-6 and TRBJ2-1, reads GAGVSQSPRYKVTKRGQDVALRCDPISGHVSLYWYRQALGQGPEFLTYFNYEAQQDKSGLPNDRFSAERPEGSISTLTIQRTEQRDSAMYRCASSLGTSGGGSYNEQFFGPGTRLTVL.

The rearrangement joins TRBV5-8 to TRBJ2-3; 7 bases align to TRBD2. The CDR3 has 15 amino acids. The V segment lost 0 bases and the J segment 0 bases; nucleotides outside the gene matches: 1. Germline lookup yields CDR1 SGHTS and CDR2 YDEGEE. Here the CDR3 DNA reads TGTGCCAGCAGCTTGGCTAGCGGCAGCACAGATACGCAGTATTTT. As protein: CASSLASGSTDTQYF. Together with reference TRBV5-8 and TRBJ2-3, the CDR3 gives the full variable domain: EAGVTQSPTHLIKTRGQQATLRCSPISGHTSVYWYQQALGLGLQFLLWYDEGEERNRGNFPPRFSGRQFPNYSSELNVNALELEDSALYLCASSLASGSTDTQYFGPGTRLTVL.

Here the CDR3 reads CASTFGGAGNTIYF. The CDR3 DNA sequence: TGTGCCAGCACCTTTGGGGGGGCGGGAAACACCATATATTTT. The chain recombines TRBV9 with TRBJ1-3; D may be TRBD1 (6 bases). This CDR3 is 14 amino acids long. Germline CDR1 is SGDLS and CDR2 is YYNGEE. Deletions cut 6 bases from V and 4 bases from J, with 14 bases between. The full variable domain, in which reference TRBV9 and TRBJ1-3 provide the parts outside the CDR3, is DSGVTQTPKHLITATGQRVTLRCSPRSGDLSVYWYQQSLDQGLQFLIQYYNGEERAKGNILERFSAQQFPDLHSELNLSSLELGDSALYFCASTFGGAGNTIYFGEGSWLTVV.

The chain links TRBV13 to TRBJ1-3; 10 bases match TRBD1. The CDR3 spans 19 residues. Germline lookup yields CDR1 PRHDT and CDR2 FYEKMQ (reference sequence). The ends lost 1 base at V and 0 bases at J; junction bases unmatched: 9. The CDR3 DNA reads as TGTGCCAGCAGCTTAGTGACAGGGGGCTCTAAGGCCTCTGGAAACACCATATATTTT. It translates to CASSLVTGGSKASGNTIYF.